These 30 T cell receptor beta chains were all obtained from the same sample, sequenced in a study of early T cells in non-severe SARS-CoV-2 infection. Each CDR3 protein is one row after TCRdb ran MiXCR on the 5' RACE reads. This repertoire shows 100,000 to 120,000 distinct CDR3 sequences, 9% to 13% found once; its top ten account for less than 3.5%. Sequencing was performed on whole blood. The origin of the receptors is an adult who was a healthcare worker with PCR-confirmed SARS-CoV-2 infection or an uninfected control (not recorded which).

This clonotype was found a few times. This chain's CDR3 is CASSVLGVNTGELFF. CDR3 DNA sequence: TGTGCCAGCAGTGTTCTGGGGGTGAACACCGGGGAGCTGTTTTTT. The gene calls are TRBV6-1 and TRBJ2-2, with D tentatively TRBD1 or TRBD2 (5 bases each). Germline V gene sequence: CDR1 MNHNS, CDR2 SASEGT. The CDR3 contains 15 residues. V lost 4 bases and J lost 1, with 10 bases in between.

This clonotype has at least ten counts. This sequence joins TRBV20-1 and TRBJ1-5; 7 nucleotides line up with TRBD1. CDR3 length equals 14 residues. Germline loops: CDR1 DFQATT, CDR2 SNEGSKA (reference sequence). Trimming took 5 bases from V and 7 from J; bases not matched to a gene: 11. The CDR3 spells CSALDRGLGQPQHF. The DNA of the CDR3 is TGCAGTGCTTTAGATAGGGGGCTGGGGCAGCCCCAGCATTTT.

The rearrangement uses TRBV24-1 and TRBJ2-1; TRBD1 or TRBD2 may be the D gene (6 bases each). Germline CDR1 is KGHDR and CDR2 is SFDVKD. CDR3 length: 16 residues. V lost 0 bases and J lost 0, with 8 bases in between. CDR3 nucleotides: TGTGCCACCAGTGATTTGGGAGGGGGCTCCTACAATGAGCAGTTCTTC. Protein sequence: CATSDLGGGSYNEQFF.

This clonotype was counted ten times or more. The chain is built from TRBV20-1 and TRBJ1-1, with 8 bases identical to TRBD1. J lost 5 bases, V lost 5 bases, and 7 bases had no gene match. The CDR3 extends over 13 amino acids. Germline CDR1 reads DFQATT; CDR2 reads SNEGSKA (reference sequence). The CDR3 nucleotides read TGCAGTGCTTCGACAGGGGCGAGGACTGAAGCTTTCTTT. Its protein product is CSASTGARTEAFF.

This clonotype was seen a few times. V is TRBV11-2 and J is TRBJ2-7; a possible D gene is TRBD1 (6 bases). The CDR3 length is 15 residues. The V gene's germline CDR1 is SGHAT and CDR2 FQNNGV. V was cut by 5 bases and J by 1 base, with 15 bases left in between. The CDR3 DNA reads as TGTGCCAGCAGCGACCCACAGGGCGGATCCTACGAGCAGTACTTC. Translating gives CASSDPQGGSYEQYF.

The sample holds a few counts of this clonotype. The chain has TRBV19 and TRBJ2-7; 10 positions agree with TRBD1. The V gene's germline CDR1 is LNHDA and CDR2 SQIVND (reference sequence). CDR3 size: 13 residues. Trimming removed 6 bases from V and 1 base from J; junction bases left unmatched: 0. CDR3 sequence (DNA): TGTGCCAGTAGGGGACAGGGGTCCTACGAGCAGTACTTC. It is translated as CASRGQGSYEQYF.

The J gene is TRBJ2-2, the V gene TRBV6-5, with TRBD2 matching 14 bases. From germline, CDR1 is MNHEY and CDR2 SVGAGI. The ends lost 7 bases at V and 2 bases at J; junction bases unmatched: 15. CDR3 length equals 20 residues. The DNA of the CDR3 is TGTGCCAGCACCCCCAGACCGGGACTAGCGGGAGTGGGAAACACCGGGGAGCTGTTTTTT. Encoded protein: CASTPRPGLAGVGNTGELFF.

This clonotype was recorded at least ten times. This sequence may be a read error, since a much larger clone differs from it by one base. The chain joins TRBV7-6 to TRBJ2-3; 8 bases map to TRBD2. Trimming took 1 base from V and 3 from J; bases not matched to a gene: 9. The CDR3 sequence is 17 residues long. Germline CDR1 is SGHVS and CDR2 is FNYEAQ. CDR3 loop: CASSLVPSRGGTDTQYF. Written as DNA, the CDR3 is TGTGCCAGCAGCTTAGTACCCAGCCGGGGGGGAACAGATACGCAGTATTTT.

In this sample, this clonotype turned up many times. The V gene is TRBV4-2, the J gene TRBJ2-7; D possibly corresponds to TRBD2 (5 bases). Germline assignment: CDR1 LGHNA and CDR2 YNFKEQ. The CDR3 runs 13 residues. V was pared by 6 bases and J by 7 bases, with 16 bases between. CDR3 DNA: TGTGCCAGCAGAACTCTGGGAGTTCGGGAGCAGTACTTC. It yields the protein CASRTLGVREQYF.

This clonotype was seen at least ten times. The chain employs TRBV7-2 and TRBJ2-2; 9 bases are a match to TRBD2. Germline lookup yields CDR1 SGHTA and CDR2 FQGNSA. V was clipped by 1 base and J by 0 bases; unmatched bases: 12. The CDR3 extends over 20 amino acids. The CDR3 sequence: CASSLGSGLATFPNTGELFF. In DNA, the CDR3 is TGTGCCAGCAGCTTAGGGTCTGGACTAGCGACTTTCCCGAACACCGGGGAGCTGTTTTTT.

The chain combines TRBV24-1 with TRBJ2-7; the D gene is possibly TRBD2 (6 bases). CDR3 length: 12 amino acids. The V gene's germline CDR1 is KGHDR and CDR2 SFDVKD. V gave up 3 bases and J gave up 7 bases, with 9 bases separating them. The DNA for the CDR3 is TGTGCCACCAGTGATGGGGGGTCTGAGCAGTACTTC. This translates into CATSDGGSEQYF.

This clonotype has at least ten counts. V gene TRBV5-5 combines with J gene TRBJ2-2; tentatively, D is TRBD2 (6 bases). The CDR3 runs 15 residues. V was cut by 3 bases and J by 4 bases, with 13 bases left in between. The germline V gene encodes CDR1 SGHKS and CDR2 YYEKEE (reference sequence). CDR3 sequence reads: CASSSPRGGTGELFF. The CDR3 region has the DNA TGTGCCAGCAGCTCCCCACGGGGAGGCACCGGGGAGCTGTTTTTT.

The rearrangement uses TRBV16 and TRBJ2-5; D assignment may be TRBD1 or TRBD2 (5 bases each). Trimming stripped 4 bases from V and 0 bases from J, with 9 bases between. This CDR3 has 14 residues. CDR1 and CDR2 (germline): KGHSY, FQNENV. This chain's CDR3 is CASSRGRNQETQYF. DNA for the CDR3: TGTGCCAGCAGCCGGGGGAGAAACCAAGAGACCCAGTACTTC.

The chain uses TRBV11-2 and TRBJ1-3, with D uncertain. V lost 4 bases and J 3 bases, leaving 10 bases between the germline ends. The CDR3 is made up of 14 amino acids. Germline V lookup: CDR1 SGHAT, CDR2 FQNNGV. The CDR3 bases are TGTGCCAGCAGCTCGGGCCCCCTTGGAAACACCATATATTTT. Protein sequence: CASSSGPLGNTIYF.

This clonotype was counted at least ten times. This chain links TRBV20-1 with TRBJ1-2, with 10 bases lining up with TRBD1. Germline assignment: CDR1 DFQATT and CDR2 SNEGSKA (reference sequence). J gave up 6 bases and V 2 bases, and 9 bases lay outside the gene matches. The CDR3 sequence is 15 residues long. CDR3 sequence: CSARSPGTGEHGYTF. CDR3 coding DNA: TGCAGTGCTAGATCTCCCGGGACAGGGGAACATGGCTACACCTTC.

This clonotype appeared a few times. The rearrangement links TRBV20-1 to TRBJ2-7; D call uncertain. The CDR3 consists of 14 residues. The V and J ends lost 4 bases and 0 bases respectively, with 13 bases between them. CDR1 is DFQATT and CDR2 is SNEGSKA in the germline V gene (reference sequence). CDR3 DNA sequence: TGCAGTGCTACCACCATAGTGAACTCCTACGAGCAGTACTTC. Its translation is CSATTIVNSYEQYF.

The CDR3 nucleotides read TGTGCCAGCAGCGTAATGGATAGCACAGATACGCAGTATTTT. Its translation: CASSVMDSTDTQYF. This sequence joins TRBV9 and TRBJ2-3; D unclear. Trimming shortened V by 1 base and J by 0 bases, and 6 bases separated the two germline ends. The germline CDR1 and CDR2 sequences are SGDLS and YYNGEE. The CDR3 covers 14 residues.

This clonotype appeared many times. The rearrangement joins TRBV27 to TRBJ1-2; D may be TRBD1 (5 bases). With 8 bases removed from V and 6 bases from J, the gap between germline ends came to 28 bases. Germline CDR1 MNHEY, CDR2 SMNVEV (reference sequence). This CDR3 is built from 17 residues. This CDR3 reads CASGQDPERRIWDGYTF. CDR3 DNA: TGTGCCAGCGGACAAGACCCAGAGAGAAGGATATGGGATGGCTACACCTTC.

This clonotype was observed a handful of times. The V and J genes are TRBV7-9 and TRBJ1-1; D not certain. This CDR3 contains 14 residues. Trimming took off 1 base at V and 1 base at J, with 7 bases between the two ends. Germline loops: CDR1 SEHNR, CDR2 FQNEAQ (reference sequence). DNA for the CDR3: TGTGCCAGCAGCTTAGATGCCGAGAACACTGAAGCTTTCTTT. Translation: CASSLDAENTEAFF.

This clonotype has at least ten counts. V is TRBV12-3 or TRBV12-4 and J is TRBJ2-1, with D perhaps assigned TRBD1 or TRBD2 (5 bases each). The CDR3 consists of 12 residues. Trimming took off 4 bases at V and 16 bases at J, with 17 bases between the two ends. Written as DNA, the CDR3 is TGTGCCAGCAGTTCTGGGGGTTCTGGGGCATTCTTC. This gives the protein CASSSGGSGAFF.

This sequence joins TRBV7-3 and TRBJ2-3; tentative D call: TRBD2 (6 bases). The germline gives CDR1 SGHTA, CDR2 FQGTGA. The V and J ends lost 4 bases and 5 bases respectively, with 19 bases between them. The CDR3 is made up of 16 amino acids. The CDR3 is CASSSTGTGVGDTQYF. For the CDR3, the DNA is TGTGCCAGCAGCTCTACTGGGACGGGAGTGGGAGATACGCAGTATTTT. The variable domain in full, completed from reference TRBV7-3 and TRBJ2-3, reads GAGVSQTPSNKVTEKGKYVELRCDPISGHTALYWYRQSLGQGPEFLIYFQGTGAADDSGLPNDRFFAVRPEGSVSTLKIQRTERGDSAVYLCASSSTGTGVGDTQYFGPGTRLTVL.

This clonotype was found a few times. This chain links TRBV12-3 or TRBV12-4 with TRBJ1-2; a possible D gene is TRBD1 (5 bases). V was clipped by 4 bases and J by 0 bases, with 15 bases between them. CDR3 length: 16 amino acids. This chain's CDR3 is CASSSDSALTNYGYTF. CDR3 sequence (DNA): TGTGCCAGCAGTTCAGACAGCGCCCTGACTAACTATGGCTACACCTTC.

Notes on this clonotype: A much larger clone is a single base away; this may be a read error. V is TRBV6-5 and J is TRBJ2-5; D may be TRBD2 (5 bases). The CDR3 sequence is 15 residues long. Trimming cost V 4 bases and J 5 bases, with 17 bases left between them. The germline V gene encodes CDR1 MNHEY and CDR2 SVGAGI. The CDR3 DNA reads as TGTGCCAGCAGTTTCTCGTGGGAGCGTCAGGAGACCCAGTACTTC. Translated: CASSFSWERQETQYF.

In this sample, this clonotype turned up many times. This rearrangement joins TRBV30 to TRBJ1-6; D unclear. Germline V gives CDR1 GTSNPN, CDR2 SVGIG (reference sequence). V was cut by 0 bases and J by 0 bases, with 12 bases left in between. The CDR3 covers 17 residues. The CDR3: CAWSVRGLSSYNSPLHF. The CDR3 DNA sequence: TGTGCCTGGAGTGTAAGAGGGTTAAGCTCCTATAATTCACCCCTCCACTTT.

This clonotype was observed a handful of times. CDR3 bases: TGCGCCAGCAGCCCCTCTCGACTAGCAGTCTACGAGCAGTACTTC. Protein: CASSPSRLAVYEQYF. The J gene is TRBJ2-7, the V gene TRBV4-1; 7 nucleotides line up with TRBD2. This CDR3 is built from 15 residues. CDR1 and CDR2 from the germline V gene are MGHRA and YSYEKL. The junction had 9 bases not matched to a gene; V was cut back by 4 bases and J by 3 bases.

The sample holds a few counts of this clonotype. The J gene is TRBJ2-7, the V gene TRBV28; D is ambiguous. Germline lookup yields CDR1 MDHEN and CDR2 SYDVKM. Trimming stripped 6 bases from V and 1 base from J, with 10 bases between. This CDR3 has 13 amino acids. CDR3 residues: CASRLDPSYEQYF. CDR3 nucleotides: TGTGCCAGCAGACTGGACCCGTCCTACGAGCAGTACTTC. Full variable domain (outside the CDR3, taken from reference TRBV28 and TRBJ2-7): DVKVTQSSRYLVKRTGEKVFLECVQDMDHENMFWYRQDPGLGLRLIYFSYDVKMKEKGDIPEGYSVSREKKERFSLILESASTNQTSMYLCASRLDPSYEQYFGPGTRLTVT.

This clonotype was recorded many times. The gene calls are TRBV11-3 and TRBJ2-7; D might be TRBD2 (7 bases). Trimming shortened V by 5 bases and J by 1 base, and 15 bases separated the two germline ends. From germline, CDR1 is SGHNT and CDR2 YENEEA. There are 15 residues in the CDR3. The CDR3 bases are TGTGCCAGCAGCGGGGGGCGTAGCGGGTCCTACGAGCAGTACTTC. Protein product: CASSGGRSGSYEQYF. The variable domain in full, with the rest retrieved from reference TRBV11-3 and TRBJ2-7, is EAGVVQSPRYKIIEKKQPVAFWCNPISGHNTLYWYLQNLGQGPELLIRYENEEAVDDSQLPKDRFSAERLKGVDSTLKIQPAELGDSAVYLCASSGGRSGSYEQYFGPGTRLTVT.

At least ten counts were recorded for this clonotype. A read error may account for a junction end that differs from germline. The genes are TRBV4-1 and TRBJ2-4; 12 nucleotides agree with TRBD2. This CDR3 is 13 amino acids long. In germline, CDR1 is MGHRA, CDR2 YSYEKL. The CDR3 coding sequence is TGCGCCAGCAGCCATCCCGGACTAGCGGGAACTCACTTC. Translation gives CASSHPGLAGTHF.

This clonotype was seen a handful of times. V usage is TRBV6-2 or TRBV6-3 and J usage is TRBJ1-1; 7 positions match TRBD1. Trimming took 6 bases from V and 8 from J; bases not matched to a gene: 3. The CDR3 sequence is 11 residues long. Looked up from germline, CDR1 is MNHEY and CDR2 is SVGEGT. In nucleotides, the CDR3 is TGTGCCAGCAGACAGGGGATCGAAGCTTTCTTT. Its translation: CASRQGIEAFF.

A few counts support this clonotype. At one of its ends the junction is not consistent with the germline gene, which may arise from a read error. CDR3 DNA sequence: TGTGCTAGCAGACGTCCCTTAGGCGTCAGTCTCCTAGGAGACACCGGGGAGCTGTTTTTT. It specifies CASRRPLGVSLLGDTGELFF. The rearrangement joins TRBV7-7 to TRBJ2-2; no reliable D call. This CDR3 has 20 residues. Germline V CDR1 and CDR2: SSHAT, FNYEAQ (reference sequence).